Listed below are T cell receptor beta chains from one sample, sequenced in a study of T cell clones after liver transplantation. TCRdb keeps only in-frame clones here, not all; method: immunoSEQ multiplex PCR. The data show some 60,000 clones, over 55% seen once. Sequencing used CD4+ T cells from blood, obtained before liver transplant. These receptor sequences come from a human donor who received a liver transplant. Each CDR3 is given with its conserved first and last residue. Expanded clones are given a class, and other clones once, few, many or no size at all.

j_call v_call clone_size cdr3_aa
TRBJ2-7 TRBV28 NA CASSFKLHYEQYF
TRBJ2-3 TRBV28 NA CASSPGVAGLTDTQYF
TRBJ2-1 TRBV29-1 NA CSVEEGGSNEQFF
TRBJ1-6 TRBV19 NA CASSQTQLTDSPLHF
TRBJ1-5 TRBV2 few CASSAAGNQPQHF
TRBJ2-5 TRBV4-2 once CASSLGGLDMETQYF
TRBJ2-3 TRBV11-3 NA CASSSGGGYTDTQYF
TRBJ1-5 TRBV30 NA CAWSAGSGQPQHF
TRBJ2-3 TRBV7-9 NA CASSKTGQGPDTQYF
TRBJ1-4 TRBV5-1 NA CASRSGQAATNEKLFF
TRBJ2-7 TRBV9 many CASSPRWEGSEQYF
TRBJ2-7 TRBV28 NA CASSSPWDRDVYEQYF
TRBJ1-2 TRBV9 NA CASSLQDYGYTF
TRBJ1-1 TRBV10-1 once CASSEGSAGGTEAFF
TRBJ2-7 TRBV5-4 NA CASSLGVGTADEQYF
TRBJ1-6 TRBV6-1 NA CASSDKRLTYNSPLHF
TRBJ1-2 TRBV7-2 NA CASSTATGGSYGYTF
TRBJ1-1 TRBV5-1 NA CASSQRDGEAFF
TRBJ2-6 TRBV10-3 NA CAISEPNSSGANVLTF
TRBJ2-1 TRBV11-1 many CASSSSGGALVNEQFF
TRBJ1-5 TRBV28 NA CASSPSHRGEGQPQHF
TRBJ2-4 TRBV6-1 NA CASSHLERNIQYF
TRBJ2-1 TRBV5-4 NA CASSYGLPGSYNEQFF
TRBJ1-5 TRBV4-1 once CASSQEGGKGQPQHF
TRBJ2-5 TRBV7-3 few CASSLVPRETQYF
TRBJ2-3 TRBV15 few CATSTQGADTQYF
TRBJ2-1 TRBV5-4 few CASSLSRGGFNEQFF
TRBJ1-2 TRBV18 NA CASSPLGRDGYTF
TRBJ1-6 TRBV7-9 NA CASSLGQNNSPLHF
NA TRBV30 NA CAWSVRTTRSYEQYF
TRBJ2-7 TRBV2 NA CASSGNLARSGGAKKDEQYF
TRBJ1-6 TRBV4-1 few CASSQQGARGRSPLHF
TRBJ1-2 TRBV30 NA CAWGHEGGSYGYTF
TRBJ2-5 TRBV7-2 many CASSLAAASAYQETQYF
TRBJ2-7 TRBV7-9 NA CASSGNRDRGPEQYF
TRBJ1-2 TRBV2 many CASSERQGARGYTF
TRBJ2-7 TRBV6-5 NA CASSYSMVSSYEQYF
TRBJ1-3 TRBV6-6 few CASSPGRGSSGNTIYF
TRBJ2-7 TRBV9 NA CASSVVAGSYEQYF
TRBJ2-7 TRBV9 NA CASSVAAGGGYEQYF
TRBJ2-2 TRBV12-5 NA CASGLWPNTGELFF
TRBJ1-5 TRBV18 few CASSPEFGQPQHF
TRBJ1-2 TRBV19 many CASSDVGHGYGYTF
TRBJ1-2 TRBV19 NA CASSISRGEGYTF
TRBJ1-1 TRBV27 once CASRALRDRAIRTEAFF
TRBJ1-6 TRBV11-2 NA CASSLQGNSPLHF
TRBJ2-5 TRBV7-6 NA CASSLVANQETQYF
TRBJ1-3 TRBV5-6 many CASSLGASGNTIYF
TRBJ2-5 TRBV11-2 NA CASSSAETQYF
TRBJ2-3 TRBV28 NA CASSPAEERGATDTQYF
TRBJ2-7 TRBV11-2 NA CASSRRRTTSYEQYF
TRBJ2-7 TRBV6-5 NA CASSYRGQSYEQYF
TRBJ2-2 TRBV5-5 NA CASSFIQGLGNTGELFF
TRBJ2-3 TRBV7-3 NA CASSPGLAGGTDTQYF
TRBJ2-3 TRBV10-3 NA CAISPGLGPDTQYF
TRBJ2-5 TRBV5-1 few CASSPGQGTQYF
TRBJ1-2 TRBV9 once CASSFRDRVHYGYTF